This TCR beta chain was captured in a study of shared clonotypes between healthy human individuals. The run depth of the assay was deep. Produced via immunoSEQ multiplex PCR; TCRdb's table is partial and in-frame only. The sample lists about 2.1 million clones; 93% were seen once. The CDR3 spans 16 residues. J was trimmed by 3 bases and V by 4 bases; bases with no gene match: 12. From germline, CDR1 is MGHDK and CDR2 SYGVNS. Positively selected for CCR7, the CD45RO-negative cells used as naive CD8 cells excluded terminally differentiated effector memory CD45RA+ cells. The sequence was collected from a man younger than 35 in good health. Some clones in this sample may be carry-over from other donors' samples. The J gene is TRBJ2-7, the V gene TRBV25-1, with 7 bases matching TRBD1. Sequencing was done on a sample of naive CD8+ T cells from PBMCs. CDR3 protein: CASSGVETGPYYEQYF. The CDR3 DNA sequence: TGTGCCAGCAGTGGGGTCGAGACAGGGCCCTACTACGAGCAGTACTTC.